The sequence of this T cell receptor (beta chain) was determined in a study of blood T cell repertoires in COVID-19. For the study at large: Both acute and convalescent COVID-19 samples were obtained from the United States, Italy and Spain. From T cells, B-cell-depleted T cells, or PBMCs came the material, which was cDNA or gDNA.

This clone has just a few counts. Seattle enrolled patients during active infection and tracked them longitudinally. As handled by the study authors: Researchers report that nucleated cell counts were estimated from reference gene primer amplification. Sequencing was performed with immunoSEQ multiplex PCR; in TCRdb, only in-frame clones are kept and a portion is missing. V and J calls and clone size come straight from that table; D and trimming were deduced from the DNA. The sample lists tens of thousands of clones, 85% to 90% occurring once. Per germline, CDR1 MNHEY and CDR2 SVGAGI. The CDR3 covers 14 residues. V was shortened by 5 bases and J by 10 bases, with 20 bases between the two germline ends.

This rearrangement joins TRBV6-5 to TRBJ1-2; D is possibly TRBD1 (5 bases). The sequence was collected from a man aged 70-80 years with COVID-19, enrolled during active disease. Sequenced: peripheral blood. DNA for the CDR3: TGTGCCAGCAGTCCAATCGGGGGAGCTTCGGTCTACACCTTC. It yields the protein CASSPIGGASVYTF.